One sample yielded the 18 T cell receptor beta chains listed below, sequenced in a study of cytomegalovirus exposure and HLA in healthy donors. Researchers ran the PCR with 60 Vbeta and 13 Jbeta primers. The protocol was immunoSEQ multiplex PCR, while the TCRdb copy is restricted to in-frame clones and leaves out a portion. The sample contains around 150,000 clones, 65% to 80% of which appear only once. Sequencing used PBMCs. These receptors were obtained from a woman aged 40 to 49 in good health and CMV-seronegative.

The chain is built from TRBV4-2 and TRBJ2-3, with 8 bases lining up with TRBD2. Unmatched junction bases numbered 8, after V lost 4 bases and J lost 2 bases. The germline CDR1 and CDR2 sequences are LGHNA and YNFKEQ. The length of the CDR3 is 16 residues. CDR3 DNA sequence: TGTGCCAGCAGCCCAGATGGGCGGGGGGCCACAGATACGCAGTATTTT. Its translation: CASSPDGRGATDTQYF.

The chain links TRBV7-9 to TRBJ2-1; tentative D call: TRBD1 (5 bases). Trimming took off 0 bases at V and 15 bases at J, with 18 bases between the two ends. Germline V lookup: CDR1 SEHNR, CDR2 FQNEAQ (reference sequence). This CDR3 is 14 amino acids long. As DNA, the CDR3 is TGTGCCAGCAGCTTAGCGAGAGACAGCCTCACGCCGTTCTTC. Encoded protein: CASSLARDSLTPFF.

In this sample, this clone turned up a few times. The chain uses TRBV11-3 and TRBJ1-1; 7 bases map to TRBD1. Losses at the gene ends were 2 bases for V and 4 bases for J; bases not matched to a gene: 4. Germline V CDR1 and CDR2: SGHNT, YENEEA. CDR3 length: 14 amino acids. This chain's CDR3 is CASSLRGTATEAFF. Written as DNA, the CDR3 is TGTGCCAGCAGCTTACGGGGGACAGCCACTGAAGCTTTCTTT.

This clone appeared a few times. The chain combines TRBV18 with TRBJ1-1; 10 bases are shared with TRBD1. The junction had 2 bases not matched to a gene; V was cut back by 3 bases and J by 7 bases. The CDR3 consists of 13 residues. The germline V gene has CDR1 KGHSH and CDR2 LQKENI. The CDR3 is CASSPGTGDEAFF. In nucleotides, the CDR3 is TGTGCCAGCTCACCGGGGACAGGGGATGAAGCTTTCTTT.

The V gene is TRBV6-5, the J gene TRBJ2-5; 8 bases agree with TRBD2. J was trimmed by 5 bases and V by 0 bases; bases with no gene match: 2. In germline, CDR1 is MNHEY, CDR2 SVGAGI. This CDR3 is built from 14 residues. The CDR3 DNA reads as TGTGCCAGCAGTTACTCCGGGGGGGCCGAGACCCAGTACTTC. It specifies CASSYSGGAETQYF.

This clone was detected a few times. The chain couples TRBV5-4 to TRBJ1-1; perhaps TRBD1 as D (5 bases). In germline, CDR1 is SGHNT, CDR2 YYREEE (reference sequence). This CDR3 spans 15 amino acids. Trimming took off 0 bases at V and 4 bases at J, with 13 bases between the two ends. CDR3 in DNA: TGTGCCAGCAGCTTGGCGGCAGGGCGAAGCACTGAAGCTTTCTTT. It translates to CASSLAAGRSTEAFF.

V gene TRBV9 combines with J gene TRBJ2-2; D perhaps matches TRBD2 (6 bases). The germline gives CDR1 SGDLS, CDR2 YYNGEE. Trimming removed 4 bases from V and 2 bases from J, with 15 bases in between. The CDR3 is 16 amino acids. CDR3 in DNA: TGTGCCAGCAGCCCCTCCTCTAGCGCTAACACCGGGGAGCTGTTTTTT. Translating it yields CASSPSSSANTGELFF.

J is TRBJ1-2 and V is TRBV4-1; D gene unclear. The CDR3 extends over 14 amino acids. The ends were cut back, 2 bases at V and 4 bases at J, with 11 bases in the middle. Looked up from germline, CDR1 is MGHRA and CDR2 is YSYEKL. Here the CDR3 reads CASSQPLGGYGYTF. CDR3 DNA sequence: TGCGCCAGCAGCCAACCTCTGGGAGGCTATGGCTACACCTTC.

The chain has TRBV9 and TRBJ1-1, with 8 bases identical to TRBD1. Trimming cost V 4 bases and J 3 bases; bases outside gene matches: 11. CDR3 length equals 16 residues. Germline CDR1 reads SGDLS; CDR2 reads YYNGEE. Written as DNA, the CDR3 is TGTGCCAGCAGCCCCAGGGGGCGAGGGCCCTACACTGAAGCTTTCTTT. It yields the protein CASSPRGRGPYTEAFF.

J is TRBJ2-7 and V is TRBV6-5, with TRBD1 matching 10 bases. Germline V gives CDR1 MNHEY, CDR2 SVGAGI. J lost 5 bases, V lost 8 bases, and 6 bases had no gene match. This CDR3 region has 13 residues. The CDR3 here is CASGRQGADEQYF. CDR3 bases: TGTGCCAGCGGAAGACAGGGGGCAGACGAGCAGTACTTC.

This sequence joins TRBV2 and TRBJ2-1; 11 nucleotides agree with TRBD1. Germline V gene lookup returns CDR1 SNHLY and CDR2 FYNNEI. The CDR3 consists of 15 residues. Germline trimming cut 3 bases from V and 8 bases from J; bases unmatched to any gene: 6. CDR3: CASSEGQGGPDEQFF. DNA for the CDR3: TGTGCCAGCAGTGAGGGACAGGGGGGCCCCGATGAGCAGTTCTTC.

This clone occurred a few times. The chain joins TRBV5-4 to TRBJ1-1; D is possibly TRBD1 (5 bases). Trimming took off 0 bases at V and 5 bases at J, with 14 bases between the two ends. The CDR3 has 15 amino acids. Germline V gene lookup returns CDR1 SGHNT and CDR2 YYREEE (reference sequence). CDR3 coding DNA: TGTGCCAGCAGCTTGGTTTCAGGGTCGGCGACTGAAGCTTTCTTT. Amino acid sequence: CASSLVSGSATEAFF.

Written as DNA, the CDR3 is TGTGCTAGTGGTTTGGTACATGGGACAGGGAACACCGGGGAGCTGTTTTTT. Translation gives CASGLVHGTGNTGELFF. The chain uses TRBV12-5 and TRBJ2-2; 8 bases agree with TRBD1. The germline V gene encodes CDR1 LGHNT and CDR2 FRNRAP. V lost 0 bases to trimming and J lost 1 base; unmatched junction nucleotides: 4. The CDR3 totals 17 residues.

The CDR3 sequence: CASSEGAGQGTEAFF. The CDR3, as DNA: TGCGCCAGCAGTGAGGGGGCAGGCCAGGGCACTGAAGCTTTCTTT. This chain connects TRBV10-1 to TRBJ1-1; maybe TRBD1 (5 bases). The V gene lost 2 bases and the J gene lost 4 bases, with 14 bases spanning the gap. The germline gives CDR1 WNHNN, CDR2 SYGVQD (reference sequence). The CDR3 sequence is 15 residues long.

The CDR3 nucleotides are TGTGCCAGCAGCCTGGGCGAGCGGGAGGGCGGGGAGACCCAGTACTTC. Translation gives CASSLGEREGGETQYF. This chain joins TRBV4-2 and TRBJ2-5, with 10 bases identical to TRBD2. The ends lost 4 bases at V and 5 bases at J; junction bases unmatched: 10. The CDR3 consists of 16 residues. Germline V gives CDR1 LGHNA, CDR2 YNFKEQ.

The J gene is TRBJ2-6, the V gene TRBV19; maybe TRBD1 (5 bases). The V gene lost 6 bases and the J gene lost 0 bases, with 12 bases spanning the gap. This CDR3 region has 16 residues. Germline loops: CDR1 LNHDA, CDR2 SQIVND (reference sequence). CDR3: CASSDRSISGANVLTF. As DNA, the CDR3 is TGTGCCAGTAGCGACAGATCGATCTCTGGGGCCAACGTCCTGACTTTC.

This chain uses TRBV6-5 with TRBJ2-1, with 8 bases aligning to TRBD2. CDR1 is MNHEY and CDR2 is SVGAGI in the germline V gene. Unmatched junction bases numbered 9, after V lost 5 bases and J lost 6 bases. The CDR3 is 15 amino acids. DNA of the CDR3: TGTGCCAGCAGTCCTCTAGCGGGTTCGTTCAATGAGCAGTTCTTC. Protein product: CASSPLAGSFNEQFF.

This sequence joins TRBV4-1 and TRBJ1-1; no clear D. Trimming stripped 0 bases from V and 5 bases from J, with 19 bases between. Germline V gene data show CDR1 as MGHRA and CDR2 as YSYEKL. CDR3 size: 17 residues. The CDR3 DNA reads TGCGCCAGCAGCCAAGATCGGCGACTAGGGCGTTTGACTGAAGCTTTCTTT. It translates to CASSQDRRLGRLTEAFF.